This T cell receptor (beta chain) appears in the sequencing data of a study of CD8 T cells in ankylosing spondylitis. Study outcomes and limitations: Earlier literature documents some of the motif variants in reactive arthritis synovial fluid and blood. Clones linked to the disease showed a CD8+ phenotype. They occurred at relatively low frequencies in peripheral blood. Typical of ankylosing spondylitis blood, it appeared, was a TCR beta motif of under 10 highly homologous variants. Reportedly, significant enrichment of disease-linked clones occurred in matched ankylosing spondylitis synovial fluid.

As regards this clonotype: Its target is not known.

For TCR beta, libraries came from quantitative 5'-RACE with molecular barcodes. TCRdb independently ran MiXCR on the 5' RACE reads; one entry per CDR3 protein. In the table there are some 840,000 distinct CDR3 sequences, over 9.5% of which are singletons. Trimming cost V 5 bases and J 11 bases, with 16 bases left between them. Germline V lookup: CDR1 DFQATT, CDR2 SNEGSKA (reference sequence). This CDR3 comprises 13 residues. This TCR derives from a male donor with ankylosing spondylitis. Sequencing was carried out using blood, either unsorted or a sorted T cell fraction (not recorded which). The chain employs TRBV20-1 and TRBJ1-6, with D perhaps matching TRBD1 (6 bases). CDR3 sequence reads: CSAPRGDTPPLHF. DNA of the CDR3: TGCAGTGCTCCACGGGGGGACACCCCACCCCTCCACTTT.